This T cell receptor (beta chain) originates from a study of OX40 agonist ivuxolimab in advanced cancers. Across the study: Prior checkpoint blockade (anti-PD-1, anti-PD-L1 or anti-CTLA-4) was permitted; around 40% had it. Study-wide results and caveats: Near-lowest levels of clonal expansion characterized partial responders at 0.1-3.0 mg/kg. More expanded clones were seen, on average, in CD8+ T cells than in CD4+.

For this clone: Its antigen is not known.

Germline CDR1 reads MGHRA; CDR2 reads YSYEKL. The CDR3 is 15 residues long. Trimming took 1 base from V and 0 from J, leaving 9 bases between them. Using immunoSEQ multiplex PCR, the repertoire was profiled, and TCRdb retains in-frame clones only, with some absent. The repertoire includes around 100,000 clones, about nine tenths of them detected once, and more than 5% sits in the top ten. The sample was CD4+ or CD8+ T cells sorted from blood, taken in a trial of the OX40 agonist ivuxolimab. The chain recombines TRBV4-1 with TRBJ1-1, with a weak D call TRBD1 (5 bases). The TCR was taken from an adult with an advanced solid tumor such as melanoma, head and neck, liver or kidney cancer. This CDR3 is CASSQGRGMNTEAFF. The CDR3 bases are TGCGCCAGCAGCCAAGGTCGGGGGATGAACACTGAAGCTTTCTTT.